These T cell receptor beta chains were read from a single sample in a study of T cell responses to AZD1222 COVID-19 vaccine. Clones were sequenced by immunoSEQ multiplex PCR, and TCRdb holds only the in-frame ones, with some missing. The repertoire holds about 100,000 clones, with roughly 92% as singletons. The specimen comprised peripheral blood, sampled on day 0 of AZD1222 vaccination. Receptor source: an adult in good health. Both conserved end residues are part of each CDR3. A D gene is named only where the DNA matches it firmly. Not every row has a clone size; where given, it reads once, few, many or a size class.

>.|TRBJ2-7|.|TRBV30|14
CAWSVGGPSYEQYF
TGTGCCTGGAGTGTCGGGGGCCCCTCCTACGAGCAGTACTTC
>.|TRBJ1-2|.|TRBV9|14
CASSPKGPNYGYTF
TGTGCCAGCAGCCCGAAGGGACCGAACTATGGCTACACCTTC
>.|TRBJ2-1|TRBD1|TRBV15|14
CATSFGTGYDEQFF
TGTGCCACCAGCTTCGGGACAGGATACGATGAGCAGTTCTTC
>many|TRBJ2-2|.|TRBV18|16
CASSPRGSGLTGELFF
TGTGCCAGCTCGCCCAGAGGGAGCGGGCTCACCGGGGAGCTGTTTTTT
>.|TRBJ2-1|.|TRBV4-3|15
CASSQGSPVFNEQFF
TGCGCCAGCAGCCAAGGAAGCCCCGTTTTTAATGAGCAGTTCTTC
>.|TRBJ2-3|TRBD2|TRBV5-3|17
CARSLLLAGVSTDTQYF
TGTGCCAGAAGCTTGTTATTAGCGGGCGTTAGCACAGATACGCAGTATTTT
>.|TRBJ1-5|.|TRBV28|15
CASSFSSPGVVPQHF
TGTGCCAGCAGTTTCTCCAGCCCGGGCGTTGTGCCCCAGCATTTT
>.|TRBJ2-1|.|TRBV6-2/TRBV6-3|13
CASSYQGYNEQFF
TGTGCCAGCAGTTATCAGGGCTACAATGAGCAGTTCTTC
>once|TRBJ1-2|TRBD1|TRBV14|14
CASSQARQGGGYTF
TGTGCCAGCAGCCAAGCCCGACAGGGGGGTGGCTACACCTTC
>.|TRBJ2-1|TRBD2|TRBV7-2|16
CASSSRGTSGNNEQFF
TGTGCCAGCAGCTCCCGGGGTACTAGCGGGAACAATGAGCAGTTCTTC
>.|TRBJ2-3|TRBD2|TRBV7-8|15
CASSYQTSTTDTQYF
TGTGCCAGCAGCTATCAGACTAGCACCACAGATACGCAGTATTTT
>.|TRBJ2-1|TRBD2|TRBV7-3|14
CASMPSGSHNEQFF
TGTGCCAGCATGCCTAGCGGGAGCCACAATGAGCAGTTCTTC
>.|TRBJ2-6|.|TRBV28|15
CASSNPPSGANVLTF
TGTGCCAGCAGCAACCCCCCCTCTGGGGCCAACGTCCTGACTTTC
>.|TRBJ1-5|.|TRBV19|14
CASSARVSNQPQHF
TGTGCCAGTAGTGCCAGGGTTAGCAATCAGCCCCAGCATTTT
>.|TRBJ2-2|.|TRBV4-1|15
CASSHIRVGTGELFF
TGCGCCAGCAGCCATATCAGGGTGGGCACCGGGGAGCTGTTTTTT
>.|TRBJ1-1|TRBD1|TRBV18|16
CASSPEAGGLNTEAFF
TGTGCCAGCTCACCGGAGGCAGGGGGCTTGAACACTGAAGCTTTCTTT
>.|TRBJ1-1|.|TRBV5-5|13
CASSFEFLAEAFF
TGTGCCAGCAGCTTTGAATTCCTCGCTGAAGCTTTCTTT
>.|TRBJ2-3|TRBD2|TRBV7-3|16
CASSLRAGVGTDTQYF
TGTGCCAGCAGCTTACGCGCGGGAGTGGGGACAGATACGCAGTATTTT
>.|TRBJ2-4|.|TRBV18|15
CASSPPALPKNIQYF
TGTGCCAGCTCACCACCTGCGTTGCCCAAAAACATTCAGTACTTC
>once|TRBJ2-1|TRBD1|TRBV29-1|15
CSVGQGLDGGHEQFF
TGCAGCGTGGGACAGGGGCTCGACGGCGGTCATGAGCAGTTCTTC
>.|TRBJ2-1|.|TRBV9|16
CASSVAGRLTNNEQFF
TGTGCCAGCAGCGTAGCGGGGAGACTAACAAACAATGAGCAGTTCTTC
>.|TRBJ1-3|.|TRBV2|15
CASSPQAPSGNTIYF
TGTGCCAGCAGTCCCCAGGCCCCCTCTGGAAACACCATATATTTT
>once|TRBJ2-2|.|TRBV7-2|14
CASSSRANTGELFF
TGTGCCAGCAGCTCCCGTGCAAACACCGGGGAGCTGTTTTTT
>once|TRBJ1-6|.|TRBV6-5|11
CASSTGKPLHF
TGTGCCAGCAGTACAGGAAAACCCCTCCACTTT
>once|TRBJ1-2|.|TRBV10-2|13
CASSPDTNYGYTF
TGCGCCAGCAGTCCCGACACTAACTATGGCTACACCTTC
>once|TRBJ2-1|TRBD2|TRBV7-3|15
CASSATSGRVNEQFF
TGTGCCAGCAGCGCAACTAGCGGGAGGGTAAATGAGCAGTTCTTC
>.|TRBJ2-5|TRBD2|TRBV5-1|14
CASSQVGGGETQYF
TGCGCCAGCAGCCAGGTCGGGGGGGGAGAGACCCAGTACTTC
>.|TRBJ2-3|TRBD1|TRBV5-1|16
CASTTQQGVYGDTQYF
TGCGCCAGCACAACCCAACAGGGGGTGTATGGAGATACGCAGTATTTT
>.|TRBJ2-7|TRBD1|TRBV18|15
CASSPRRDRSDEQYF
TGTGCCAGCTCACCCCGCCGGGACAGGTCGGACGAGCAGTACTTC
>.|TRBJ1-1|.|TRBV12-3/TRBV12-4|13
CASTQELNTEAFF
TGTGCCAGCACCCAGGAGCTGAACACTGAAGCTTTCTTT
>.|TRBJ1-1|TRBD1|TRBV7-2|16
CASSLMPTGGNTEAFF
TGTGCCAGCAGCTTAATGCCAACAGGGGGGAACACTGAAGCTTTCTTT
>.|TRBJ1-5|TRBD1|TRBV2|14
CASQTGGSYQPQHF
TGTGCCAGCCAGACAGGGGGCTCTTATCAGCCCCAGCATTTT
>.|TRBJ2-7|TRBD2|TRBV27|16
CASSLTLSGKLYEQYF
TGTGCCAGCAGTTTGACACTTAGCGGGAAGCTCTACGAGCAGTACTTC
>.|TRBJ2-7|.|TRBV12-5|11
CASGQNYEQYF
TGTGCTAGTGGTCAGAACTACGAGCAGTACTTC